A selection of T cell receptor beta chains follows, all from one sample in a study of T-cell memory formation after mild COVID-19. One entry per CDR3 protein, called by TCRdb with MiXCR from the 5' RACE reads. The table has 160,000 or so distinct CDR3 sequences, 31% seen once. The sequencing sample was made of PBMCs or a T cell subset sorted from them (not recorded which). The receptors were gathered from an adult woman who had mild COVID-19 (a few samples of this study predate the infection). Cell type and time point are not known. The CDR3 runs from the conserved cysteine through the conserved F or W. Fields, in order: clone size, J gene, V gene, D gene, CDR3 DNA, CDR3 protein. The D gene is left open where the match is weak. Size is omitted from some rows. Given values are once, few, many or a class for expanded clones.

size: few
J: TRBJ2-7
V: TRBV7-9
D: NA
DNA: TGTGCCAGCAGCCCCCCAGGGGACACATACGAGCAGTACTTC
CDR3: CASSPPGDTYEQYF

size: NA
J: TRBJ2-6
V: TRBV7-6
D: NA
DNA: TGTGCCAGCAGCACACCCTTTTCCCGGGACAACCCAAACTCTGGGGCCAACGTCCTGACTTTC
CDR3: CASSTPFSRDNPNSGANVLTF

size: NA
J: TRBJ2-7
V: TRBV14
D: NA
DNA: TGTGCCAGCAGCCAAGGGACATTTTACGAGCAGTACTTC
CDR3: CASSQGTFYEQYF

size: few
J: TRBJ2-5
V: TRBV3-1
D: NA
DNA: TGTGCCAGCAGCCGGACAGAGAAGTACTTC
CDR3: CASSRTEKYF

size: NA
J: TRBJ2-1
V: TRBV4-3
D: TRBD2
DNA: TGCGCCAGCAGCCAAGTTGCTAGCGGGAGGTCGTCCTACAATGAGCAGTTCTTC
CDR3: CASSQVASGRSSYNEQFF

size: NA
J: TRBJ2-3
V: TRBV5-1
D: TRBD2
DNA: TGCGCCAGCAGCTTGGAGATAGCGGGATCCACAGATACGCAGTATTTT
CDR3: CASSLEIAGSTDTQYF

size: NA
J: TRBJ2-1
V: TRBV5-1
D: NA
DNA: TGCGCCAGCAGCTTGGACAGGTTAGGAAATGAGCAGTTCTTC
CDR3: CASSLDRLGNEQFF

size: NA
J: TRBJ2-3
V: TRBV11-2
D: TRBD2
DNA: TGTGCCAGCAGAAAAATCTGGACTAGGCAAGATACGCAGTATTTT
CDR3: CASRKIWTRQDTQYF

size: once
J: TRBJ1-2
V: TRBV6-5
D: NA
DNA: TGTGCCAGCAGTTTAACAGGGCTCTATGGCTACACCTTC
CDR3: CASSLTGLYGYTF

size: NA
J: TRBJ2-3
V: TRBV29-1
D: TRBD2
DNA: TGCAGCGTTGTGGTAGCGGGGGCCGTCACAGATACGCAGTATTTT
CDR3: CSVVVAGAVTDTQYF

size: few
J: TRBJ2-2
V: TRBV7-3
D: NA
DNA: TGTGCCAGCAGCCCCCTGGGGGGGGCGCACACCGGGGAGCTGTTTTTT
CDR3: CASSPLGGAHTGELFF

size: NA
J: TRBJ2-7
V: TRBV7-9
D: NA
DNA: TGTGCCAGCAGCCAGACGGGGGACGAGCAGTACTTC
CDR3: CASSQTGDEQYF

size: few
J: TRBJ2-7
V: TRBV6-5
D: NA
DNA: TGTGCCAGCAGTTACCATTCTGCGGGGGAGCAGTACTTC
CDR3: CASSYHSAGEQYF

size: NA
J: TRBJ2-1
V: TRBV7-6
D: TRBD2
DNA: TGTGCCAGCAGCTCTACAACTAGCGGGGCGTACAATGAGCAGTTCTTC
CDR3: CASSSTTSGAYNEQFF

size: NA
J: TRBJ2-1
V: TRBV12-5
D: NA
DNA: TGTGCTAGTGGTTTGGTACAGTTCGATTACAATGAGCAGTTCTTC
CDR3: CASGLVQFDYNEQFF

size: NA
J: TRBJ2-3
V: TRBV7-8
D: NA
DNA: TGTGCCGTGGGTGATTTGGATACGCAGTATTTT
CDR3: CAVGDLDTQYF

size: NA
J: TRBJ2-4
V: TRBV9
D: NA
DNA: TGTGCCAGCAGCGTCGGGGTCCAAAACATTCAGTACTTC
CDR3: CASSVGVQNIQYF

size: many
J: TRBJ2-1
V: TRBV24-1
D: NA
DNA: TGTGCCACCAGTGATCCGCTTAGCGGCCTCTCCTACAATGAGCAGTTCTTC
CDR3: CATSDPLSGLSYNEQFF